The 27 T cell receptor beta chains reported below all come from one sample, sequenced in a study of T cell changes during pregnancy in multiple sclerosis. Clones were sequenced by immunoSEQ multiplex PCR, and TCRdb holds only the in-frame ones, with some missing. This sample has some 87,000 clones; 90% to 95% occur once, and the top ten carry more than 0.85%. Sequences were derived from peripheral blood, sampled in the second trimester of pregnancy. These receptors were collected from a female donor with multiple sclerosis, enrolled in a pregnancy study.

This clone was seen only once. The chain employs TRBV11-3 and TRBJ1-1; D is undetermined. Per germline, CDR1 SGHNT and CDR2 YENEEA. There are 12 residues in the CDR3. V was shortened by 5 bases and J by 0 bases, with 4 bases between the two germline ends. This chain's CDR3 is CASSPMNTEAFF. The CDR3 region has the DNA TGTGCCAGCAGCCCCATGAACACTGAAGCTTTCTTT.

The rearrangement links TRBV6-1 to TRBJ1-1; D might be TRBD1 (6 bases). The V gene's germline CDR1 is MNHNS and CDR2 SASEGT. This CDR3 has 12 amino acids. V shed 4 bases and J shed 10 bases, with 13 bases lying between them. The CDR3 DNA is TGTGCCAGCAGTGGACAGGAGGTTGGAGCTTTCTTT. As protein: CASSGQEVGAFF.

The V call is TRBV27, the J call TRBJ2-5, with 8 positions matching TRBD2. CDR3 length: 14 amino acids. From germline, CDR1 is MNHEY and CDR2 SMNVEV (reference sequence). Trimming cost V 3 bases and J 5 bases; bases outside gene matches: 5. The CDR3: CASSLRLASETQYF. The CDR3 nucleotides read TGTGCCAGCAGTTTGAGACTAGCGTCGGAGACCCAGTACTTC.

The chain links TRBV7-9 to TRBJ2-5, with TRBD1 identical over 7 bases. CDR1 and CDR2 from the germline V gene are SEHNR and FQNEAQ (reference sequence). This CDR3 has 14 residues. Trimming removed 1 base from V and 4 bases from J; junction bases left unmatched: 3. The CDR3 reads CASSLVQGLETQYF. The CDR3 DNA reads TGTGCCAGCAGCTTAGTACAGGGGTTAGAGACCCAGTACTTC.

This clone has just one count. The chain uses TRBV27 and TRBJ2-1, with TRBD2 matching over 13 bases. CDR1 and CDR2 from the germline V gene are MNHEY and SMNVEV (reference sequence). The CDR3 sequence is 17 residues long. Germline trimming cut 8 bases from V and 7 bases from J; bases unmatched to any gene: 14. DNA for the CDR3: TGTGCCAGCTCTTCTGGGGTAGGGACTAGCGGGGAGAATGAGCAGTTCTTC. The encoded protein is CASSSGVGTSGENEQFF.

A single count supports this clone. The chain joins TRBV5-4 to TRBJ2-1; a weak D match, TRBD2 (6 bases). CDR1 is SGHNT, CDR2 YYREEE, per germline (reference sequence). The CDR3 runs 13 residues. The ends were cut back, 4 bases at V and 6 bases at J, with 11 bases in the middle. The CDR3 protein is CASSLGTGNEQFF. CDR3 DNA: TGTGCCAGCAGCCTCGGGACTGGCAATGAGCAGTTCTTC.

The table lists this clone with a few counts. Additional DNA sequences in this sample encode the identical CDR3. The chain joins TRBV30 to TRBJ1-5; possibly TRBD1 for D (5 bases). Deletions cut 3 bases from V and 1 base from J, with 7 bases between. CDR1 is GTSNPN and CDR2 is SVGIG in the germline V gene (reference sequence). The CDR3 is 13 residues long. Here the CDR3 DNA reads TGTGCCTGGAGCGGGGGAAGCAATCAGCCCCAGCATTTT. As protein: CAWSGGSNQPQHF.

V gene TRBV6-5 combines with J gene TRBJ1-1, with 8 bases that match TRBD1. Germline CDR1 is MNHEY and CDR2 is SVGAGI. The CDR3 totals 15 residues. J gave up 6 bases and V 0 bases, and 6 bases lay outside the gene matches. The CDR3 coding sequence is TGTGCCAGCAGTTACTCCGGCCAGGGGGCCTCTGAAGCTTTCTTT. Amino acid sequence: CASSYSGQGASEAFF.

The genes are TRBV7-8 and TRBJ1-3, with 7 nucleotides matching TRBD1. Germline trimming cut 0 bases from V and 2 bases from J; bases unmatched to any gene: 1. CDR3 size: 15 residues. Germline lookup yields CDR1 SGHVS and CDR2 FQNEAQ. CDR3 coding DNA: TGTGCCAGCAGCTTAGCGCAGGGGGCTGGAAACACCATATATTTT. It codes for CASSLAQGAGNTIYF. The full variable domain, in which reference TRBV7-8 and TRBJ1-3 provide the parts outside the CDR3, is GAGVSQSPRYKVAKRGQDVALRCDPISGHVSLFWYQQALGQGPEFLTYFQNEAQLDKSGLPSDRFFAERPEGSVSTLKIQRTQQEDSAVYLCASSLAQGAGNTIYFGEGSWLTVV.

The sample holds one count of this clone. This chain uses TRBV11-2 with TRBJ2-3; 8 bases line up with TRBD2. The CDR3 is made up of 18 amino acids. The V gene end was trimmed by 7 bases and the J gene end by 1 base; junction bases not matched to a gene: 16. The germline V gene encodes CDR1 SGHAT and CDR2 FQNNGV. CDR3 sequence (DNA): TGTGCCAGCACCGACTTAATAGCTAGCGGGTACCGCACAGATACGCAGTATTTT. Protein sequence: CASTDLIASGYRTDTQYF.

The rearrangement uses TRBV4-1 and TRBJ2-7; 9 nucleotides match TRBD1. The ends lost 4 bases at V and 7 bases at J; junction bases unmatched: 14. Germline loops: CDR1 MGHRA, CDR2 YSYEKL. The CDR3 consists of 16 residues. For the CDR3, the DNA is TGCGCCAGCAGCCTGACAGGGACAGGGTCCAAAGGGGAGCAGTACTTC. Protein sequence: CASSLTGTGSKGEQYF.

The rearrangement uses TRBV6-1 and TRBJ2-7; no clear D. The ends were cut back, 8 bases at V and 3 bases at J, with 17 bases in the middle. This CDR3 spans 14 amino acids. CDR1 is MNHNS, CDR2 SASEGT, per germline. CDR3: CASRPLSQFYEQYF. CDR3 nucleotides: TGTGCCAGCCGTCCTTTGTCACAGTTCTACGAGCAGTACTTC.

V gene TRBV19 combines with J gene TRBJ2-2; 7 bases fit TRBD1. The junction had 9 bases not matched to a gene; V was cut back by 6 bases and J by 5 bases. The CDR3 sequence is 15 residues long. The V gene's germline CDR1 is LNHDA and CDR2 SQIVND (reference sequence). The CDR3 spells CASSLDRVRTGELFF. DNA for the CDR3: TGTGCCAGTAGCCTAGACAGGGTTAGGACCGGGGAGCTGTTTTTT.

V gene TRBV30 combines with J gene TRBJ1-3, with a weak D call TRBD1 (6 bases). The CDR3 runs to 13 residues. The germline V gene encodes CDR1 GTSNPN and CDR2 SVGIG (reference sequence). The V end lost 3 bases, the J end lost 8 bases, and 14 bases lay between the germline ends. The CDR3 protein is CAWSALTGHTIYF. Here the CDR3 DNA reads TGTGCCTGGAGCGCTCTAACAGGGCACACCATATATTTT.

This rearrangement joins TRBV2 to TRBJ2-7; D perhaps matches TRBD1 (5 bases). The V end lost 5 bases, the J end lost 5 bases, and 13 bases lay between the germline ends. This CDR3 comprises 13 residues. The germline gives CDR1 SNHLY, CDR2 FYNNEI. The CDR3 DNA follows: TGTGCCAGCAGTCCCCGGAGCAGGGACGAGCAGTACTTC. Residues: CASSPRSRDEQYF.

The CDR3: CASSPQGFEETQYF. DNA of the CDR3: TGTGCCAGCAGTCCACAGGGGTTCGAAGAGACCCAGTACTTC. This chain connects TRBV28 to TRBJ2-5; 7 nucleotides align to TRBD1. The CDR3 spans 14 residues. J was trimmed by 3 bases and V by 5 bases; bases with no gene match: 6. Germline values: CDR1 MDHEN, CDR2 SYDVKM.

This clone appeared once. This chain links TRBV28 with TRBJ2-1; D is undetermined. The CDR3 has 12 residues. The germline V gene encodes CDR1 MDHEN and CDR2 SYDVKM. V shed 2 bases and J shed 7 bases, with 6 bases lying between them. CDR3 residues: CASSLTVNEQFF. The DNA of the CDR3 is TGTGCCAGCAGTTTAACGGTGAATGAGCAGTTCTTC.

This chain connects TRBV19 to TRBJ2-1, with 8 bases aligning to TRBD2. The CDR3 totals 15 residues. Trimming cost V 4 bases and J 0 bases; bases outside gene matches: 2. Germline V lookup: CDR1 LNHDA, CDR2 SQIVND (reference sequence). The CDR3: CASSNSGNSYNEQFF. The CDR3 DNA follows: TGTGCCAGTAGTAATAGCGGGAACTCCTACAATGAGCAGTTCTTC.

V is TRBV6-1 and J is TRBJ1-2; 9 positions agree with TRBD1. V shed 9 bases, J shed 5 bases, and the junction held 7 bases outside the gene matches. The CDR3 is 13 residues long. The germline CDR1 and CDR2 sequences are MNHNS and SASEGT. CDR3 residues: CASPGTGFYGYTF. In DNA, the CDR3 is TGTGCCAGTCCCGGGACAGGGTTTTATGGCTACACCTTC.

This sequence joins TRBV18 and TRBJ1-4, with 7 nucleotides matching TRBD1. Germline loops: CDR1 KGHSH, CDR2 LQKENI. Trimming at V came to 4 bases and at J to 3 bases, leaving 2 bases not matched to a gene. The CDR3 is 14 amino acids. The CDR3 here is CASSRQGSNEKLFF. The CDR3 DNA reads TGTGCCAGCTCACGACAGGGATCTAATGAAAAACTGTTTTTT.

J is TRBJ2-1 and V is TRBV19; TRBD2 is a possible D gene (5 bases). Germline CDR1 LNHDA, CDR2 SQIVND (reference sequence). Trimming pared 6 bases from V and 3 bases from J, leaving 15 bases between. The CDR3 extends over 15 amino acids. The DNA of the CDR3 is TGTGCCAGTAGGAAAAGCGGCTTCGGCTACAATGAGCAGTTCTTC. This gives the protein CASRKSGFGYNEQFF.

The chain couples TRBV7-9 to TRBJ2-2, with a weak D call TRBD1 (6 bases). The V end was cut by 5 bases, the J end by 6 bases, with 10 bases between. This CDR3 comprises 13 residues. Germline CDR1 and CDR2: SEHNR and FQNEAQ (reference sequence). The CDR3 nucleotides are TGTGCCAGCAGCCCATACAGGGCCGGGGAGCTGTTTTTT. Translating gives CASSPYRAGELFF.

This clone has only a few counts. This sequence joins TRBV19 and TRBJ2-1; the D gene is possibly TRBD2 (6 bases). Trimming left V 4 bases short and J 6 bases short, with 25 bases between. The CDR3 sequence is 18 residues long. In germline, CDR1 is LNHDA, CDR2 SQIVND (reference sequence). DNA for the CDR3: TGTGCCAGTAGTACCAAAGGGCGGAGCGGAGGGCACATCAATGAGCAGTTCTTC. Translated, it gives CASSTKGRSGGHINEQFF.

The chain recombines TRBV27 with TRBJ2-7, with 8 bases fitting TRBD2. Germline trimming cut 5 bases from V and 2 bases from J; bases unmatched to any gene: 8. CDR3 length: 15 amino acids. Germline lookup yields CDR1 MNHEY and CDR2 SMNVEV (reference sequence). CDR3 nucleotide sequence: TGTGCCAGCAGTCCGGTAGCGGGAAGTCCCTACGAGCAGTACTTC. This encodes CASSPVAGSPYEQYF.

The J gene is TRBJ2-3, the V gene TRBV30, with D tentatively TRBD2 (5 bases). Trimming pared 5 bases from V and 1 base from J, leaving 16 bases between. This CDR3 has 15 residues. CDR1 and CDR2 (germline): GTSNPN, SVGIG (reference sequence). CDR3 amino acids: CAWGRKGAGTDTQYF. DNA of the CDR3: TGTGCCTGGGGTAGGAAGGGAGCCGGCACAGATACGCAGTATTTT.

This clone was observed a handful of times. In the same sample, other DNA sequences code for this CDR3. This rearrangement joins TRBV27 to TRBJ1-2, with D perhaps matching TRBD1 (6 bases). Germline V gene data show CDR1 as MNHEY and CDR2 as SMNVEV (reference sequence). The length of the CDR3 is 13 residues. V shed 5 bases and J shed 2 bases, with 9 bases lying between them. Here the CDR3 reads CASSLQGNYGYTF. CDR3 sequence (DNA): TGTGCCAGCAGTCTCCAGGGGAACTATGGCTACACCTTC.

The genes are TRBV7-9 and TRBJ1-1; no clear D gene. The CDR3 runs to 10 residues. The germline CDR1 and CDR2 sequences are SEHNR and FQNEAQ (reference sequence). The CDR3 DNA is TGTTCACGCGGTGCTACAGAAGCTTTCTTT. The encoded protein is CSRGATEAFF.